These 4 T cell receptor beta chains were all obtained from the same sample, sequenced in a study of shared clonotypes between healthy human individuals. Profiling relied on immunoSEQ multiplex PCR, and the TCRdb table lists in-frame clones only, not all of them. The sample lists hundreds of thousands of clones, about nine tenths occurring once. The sequenced sample was memory CD8+ T cells sorted from blood. Described subset: CD45RO+ cells pooled with CCR7-negative TemRA cells. These receptors were obtained from a man aged 18 to 29 in good health.

The chain is built from TRBV7-8 and TRBJ2-7, with a possible D match to TRBD1 (5 bases). The CDR3 loop spans 13 amino acids. V was clipped by 2 bases and J by 4 bases, with 9 bases between them. Germline V CDR1 and CDR2: SGHVS, FQNEAQ. The CDR3 DNA follows: TGTGCCAGCAGCTTAAGGGGTCAGTACGAGCAGTACTTC. Translation: CASSLRGQYEQYF.

The chain joins TRBV27 to TRBJ2-1; 10 bases agree with TRBD1. The CDR3 contains 13 residues. V lost 7 bases to trimming and J lost 4 bases; unmatched junction nucleotides: 1. In germline, CDR1 is MNHEY, CDR2 SMNVEV (reference sequence). CDR3 nucleotide sequence: TGTGCCAGCATGGACAGGGGGTACAATGAGCAGTTCTTC. As protein: CASMDRGYNEQFF.

The J gene is TRBJ2-7, the V gene TRBV9, with a tentative D call TRBD1 (6 bases). V lost 0 bases to trimming and J lost 3 bases, with 13 bases between them. This CDR3 region has 15 residues. Germline V gene data show CDR1 as SGDLS and CDR2 as YYNGEE. The CDR3 is CASSVVDRPFYEQYF. The CDR3 nucleotides are TGTGCCAGCAGCGTAGTAGACAGGCCTTTCTACGAGCAGTACTTC.

V usage is TRBV20-1 and J usage is TRBJ2-7, with a weak D call TRBD1 (6 bases). CDR3 length: 11 residues. From germline, CDR1 is DFQATT and CDR2 SNEGSKA (reference sequence). The ends were cut back, 4 bases at V and 4 bases at J, with 8 bases in the middle. The DNA for the CDR3 is TGCAGTGCTACAGGGGAATACGAGCAGTACTTC. Translating it yields CSATGEYEQYF.